Here is one TCR beta chain with its context. Its antigen remains unidentified. The sample is drawn from a study of OX40 agonist ivuxolimab in advanced cancers. Study details: Head and neck, renal cell, melanoma or hepatocellular carcinoma were the cancers that dose-escalation patients had. Study observations and caveats: Clones of CD4+ and CD8+ blood T cells grew by week 6 at doses of 0.1 to 3.0 mg/kg.

The CDR3 totals 15 residues. Germline values: CDR1 ENHRY, CDR2 SYGVKD. Trimming at V came to 5 bases and at J to 3 bases, leaving 6 bases not matched to a gene. Profiled with immunoSEQ multiplex PCR; TCRdb holds only in-frame clones, not every one. Among around 100,000 clones, 90% were seen once, and the ten largest hold 0.15% to 0.2%. The sequences come from CD4+ or CD8+ T cells sorted from blood, collected in a trial of the OX40 agonist ivuxolimab. The V call is TRBV10-3, the J call TRBJ2-2; 7 nucleotides align to TRBD1. The receptor was derived from an adult with an advanced solid tumor such as melanoma, head and neck, liver or kidney cancer. The CDR3 sequence is CAISRQGSDTGELFF. The CDR3 DNA reads TGTGCCATCAGTCGACAGGGCTCCGACACCGGGGAGCTGTTTTTT.